The rows below give T cell receptor beta chains drawn from one sample of a study of beta chain features in type 1 diabetes. Assay: immunoSEQ multiplex PCR; the TCRdb copy retains only in-frame clones and omits some. The table records 450,000 to 550,000 clones, 30% of them present only once. The sequencing sample was made of naive CD4+ T cells from blood. These receptors were collected from a man in his late teens or twenties in good health. Both conserved end residues are part of each CDR3. Clone size, where shown, is once, few, many, or a class for clones that have expanded.

CASSLSGYEQYF	TRBV27	TRBJ2-7	once
CAWSRLWGYGANVLTF	TRBV30	TRBJ2-6	.
CATSGQGTWTEAFF	TRBV15	TRBJ1-1	once
CASSVPFGGPGKTQYF	TRBV5-8	TRBJ2-5	.
CASSLDPGQQETQYF	TRBV5-4	TRBJ2-5	few
CSVVGKTGNTGELFF	TRBV29-1	TRBJ2-2	few
CASSPILGYLHEQYF	TRBV7-9	TRBJ2-7	.
CSVGPRLAGAEQFF	TRBV29-1	TRBJ2-1	.
CASSSSRTGSTDTQYF	TRBV5-6	TRBJ2-3	.
CASSQASALSSYNEQFF	TRBV4-3	TRBJ2-1	.
CASKKTGSYEQYF	TRBV27	TRBJ2-7	.
CASSVGIPGTVVFF	TRBV9	TRBJ1-4	.
CASGPSYNEQFF	TRBV6-6	TRBJ2-1	few
CASSRTGFNTEAFF	TRBV5-4	TRBJ1-1	.
CASSSPGGSWETQYF	TRBV19	TRBJ2-5	.
CASSDTGSRETQYF	TRBV25-1	TRBJ2-5	few
CASSVSGANVLTF	TRBV5-1	TRBJ2-6	.
CSVEMLARNEQFF	TRBV29-1	TRBJ2-1	few
CASTRAGEGTKNIQYF	TRBV28	TRBJ2-4	few
CASSAGQGEPYEQYF	TRBV9	TRBJ2-7	.
CASSAGLAVGHEQFF	TRBV9	TRBJ2-1	.
CASSLDRRNEQFF	TRBV7-2	TRBJ2-1	.
CSGGSGTSNTGELFF	TRBV29-1	TRBJ2-2	.
CASSATGSAYEQYF	TRBV9	TRBJ2-7	few
CASSPGLAGGRGEETQYF	TRBV7-9	TRBJ2-5	.
CASSPPTLETQYF	TRBV18	TRBJ2-5	few
CASSFRLAGGSPETQYF	TRBV7-6	TRBJ2-5	.
CASSQAGKQYF	TRBV14	TRBJ2-7	few
CASSPVRSPYYF	TRBV9	TRBJ2-7	once
CSVSTGALSYTF	TRBV29-1	TRBJ1-2	few
CASSLVGSGNIQYF	TRBV7-2	TRBJ2-4	.
CASSPNSGQATYEQYF	TRBV18	TRBJ2-7	.
CASSLQGLETQYF	TRBV6-6	TRBJ2-5	.
CATSRDRAGGTEAFF	TRBV15	TRBJ1-1	.
CASSDSGSKFGGELFF	TRBV9	TRBJ2-2	.
CASSPTGAYEQYF	TRBV11-2	TRBJ2-7	.
CASSLFADTQYF	TRBV7-9	TRBJ2-3	few
CASSLDGTAYNEQFF	TRBV11-2	TRBJ2-1	.
CASSQDKGVDTQYF	TRBV4-2	TRBJ2-3	few
CASSLPQGYGYTF	TRBV28	TRBJ1-2	.
CAWSRTSGTYEQYF	TRBV30	TRBJ2-7	.
CASSFDRDYGYTF	TRBV5-6	TRBJ1-2	.
CAWSGAGGDEQYF	TRBV30	TRBJ2-7	few
CAWTRGLNSGANVLTF	TRBV30	TRBJ2-6	few
CASRTHLRTGESYGYTF	TRBV27	TRBJ1-2	.
CASRSDSYEQYF	TRBV28	TRBJ2-7	.
CAWADRDNQPQHF	TRBV30	TRBJ1-5	.
CASSQETSDKETQYF	TRBV4-2	TRBJ2-5	.
CASAGATSYEQYF	TRBV28	TRBJ2-7	.
CASSYRQGEETQYF	TRBV7-2	TRBJ2-5	few
CASSQVFQESQPQHF	TRBV4-2	TRBJ1-5	.
CASSKSPADSTMRQFF	TRBV7-2	TRBJ2-1	few
CASSRQGNLYEQYF	TRBV2	TRBJ2-7	.
CASSLTSGSKQFF	TRBV7-9	TRBJ2-1	.